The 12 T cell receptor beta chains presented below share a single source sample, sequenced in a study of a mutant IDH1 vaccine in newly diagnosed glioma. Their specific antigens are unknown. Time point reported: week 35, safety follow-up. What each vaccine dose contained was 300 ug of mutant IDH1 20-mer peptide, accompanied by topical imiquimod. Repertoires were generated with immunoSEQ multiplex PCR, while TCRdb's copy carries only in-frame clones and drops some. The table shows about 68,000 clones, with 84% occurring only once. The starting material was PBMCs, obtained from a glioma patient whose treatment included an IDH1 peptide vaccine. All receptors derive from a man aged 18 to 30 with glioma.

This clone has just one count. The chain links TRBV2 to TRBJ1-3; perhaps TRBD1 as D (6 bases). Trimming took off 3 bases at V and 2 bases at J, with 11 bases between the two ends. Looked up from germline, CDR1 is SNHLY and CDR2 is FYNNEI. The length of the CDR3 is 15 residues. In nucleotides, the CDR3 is TGTGCCAGCAGTGACCTACAGGGTACTGGAAACACCATATATTTT. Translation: CASSDLQGTGNTIYF.

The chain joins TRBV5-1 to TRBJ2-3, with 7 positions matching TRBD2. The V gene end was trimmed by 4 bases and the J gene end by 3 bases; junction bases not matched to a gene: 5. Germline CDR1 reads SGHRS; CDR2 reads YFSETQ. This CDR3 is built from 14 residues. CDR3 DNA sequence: TGCGCCAGCAGCATAAGCGGGGTTACAGATACGCAGTATTTT. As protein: CASSISGVTDTQYF.

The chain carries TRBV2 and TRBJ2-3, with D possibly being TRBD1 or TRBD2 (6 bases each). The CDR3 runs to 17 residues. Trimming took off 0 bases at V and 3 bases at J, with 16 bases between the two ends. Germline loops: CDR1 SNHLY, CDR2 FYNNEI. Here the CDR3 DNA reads TGTGCCAGCAGTGAAGCGGTCAAGGGGGGAGGTACAGATACGCAGTATTTT. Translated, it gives CASSEAVKGGGTDTQYF.

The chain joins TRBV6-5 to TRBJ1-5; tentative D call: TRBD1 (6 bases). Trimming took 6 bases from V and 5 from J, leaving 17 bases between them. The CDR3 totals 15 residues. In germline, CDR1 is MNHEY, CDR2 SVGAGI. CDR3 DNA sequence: TGTGCCAGCAGAGCTTACAGGGTATCAGATCAGCCCCAGCATTTT. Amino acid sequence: CASRAYRVSDQPQHF.

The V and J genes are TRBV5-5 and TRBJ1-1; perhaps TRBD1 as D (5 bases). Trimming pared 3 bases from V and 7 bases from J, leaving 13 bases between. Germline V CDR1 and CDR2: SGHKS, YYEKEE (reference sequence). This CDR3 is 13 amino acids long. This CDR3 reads CASSWAGQDEAFF. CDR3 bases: TGTGCCAGCAGCTGGGCAGGGCAGGATGAAGCTTTCTTT. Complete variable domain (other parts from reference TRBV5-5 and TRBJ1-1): DAGVTQSPTHLIKTRGQQVTLRCSPISGHKSVSWYQQVLGQGPQFIFQYYEKEERGRGNFPDRFSARQFPNYSSELNVNALLLGDSALYLCASSWAGQDEAFFGQGTRLTVV.

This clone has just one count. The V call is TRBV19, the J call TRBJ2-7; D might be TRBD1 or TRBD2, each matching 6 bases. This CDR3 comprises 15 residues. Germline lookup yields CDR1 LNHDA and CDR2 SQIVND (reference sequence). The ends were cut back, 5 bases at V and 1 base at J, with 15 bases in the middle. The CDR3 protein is CASSPLRRGSYEQYF. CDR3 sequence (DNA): TGTGCCAGTAGTCCCCTCCGGAGGGGGTCCTACGAGCAGTACTTC.

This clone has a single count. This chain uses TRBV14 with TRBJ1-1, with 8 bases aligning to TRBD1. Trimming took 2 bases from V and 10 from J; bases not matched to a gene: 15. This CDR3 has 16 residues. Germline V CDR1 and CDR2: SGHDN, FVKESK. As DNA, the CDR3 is TGTGCCAGCAGCCAATATACCGTGACAGGGGCCCTGAGAGCTTTCTTT. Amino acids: CASSQYTVTGALRAFF.

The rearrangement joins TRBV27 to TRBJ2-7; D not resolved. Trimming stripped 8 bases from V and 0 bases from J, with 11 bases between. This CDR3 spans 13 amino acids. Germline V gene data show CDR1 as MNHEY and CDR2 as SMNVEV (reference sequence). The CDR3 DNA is TGTGCCAGCTCTAAGGGTTACTCCTACGAGCAGTACTTC. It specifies CASSKGYSYEQYF.

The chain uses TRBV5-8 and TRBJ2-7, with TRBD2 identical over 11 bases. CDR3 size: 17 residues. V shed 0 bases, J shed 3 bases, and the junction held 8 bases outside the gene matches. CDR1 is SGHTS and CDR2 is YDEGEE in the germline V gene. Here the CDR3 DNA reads TGTGCCAGCAGCTTGGTTCCTAGCGGGAGGCACCTCTACGAGCAGTACTTC. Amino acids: CASSLVPSGRHLYEQYF.

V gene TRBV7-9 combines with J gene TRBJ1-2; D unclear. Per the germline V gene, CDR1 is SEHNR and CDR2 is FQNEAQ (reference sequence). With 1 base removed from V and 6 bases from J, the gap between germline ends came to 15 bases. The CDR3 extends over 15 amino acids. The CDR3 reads CASSLVGSGLDGYTF. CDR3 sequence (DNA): TGTGCCAGCAGCTTAGTTGGATCAGGTCTAGATGGCTACACCTTC.

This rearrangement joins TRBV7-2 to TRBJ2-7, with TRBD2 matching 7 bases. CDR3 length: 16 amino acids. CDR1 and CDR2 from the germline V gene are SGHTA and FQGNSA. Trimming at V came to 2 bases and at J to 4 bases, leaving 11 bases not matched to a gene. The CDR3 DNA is TGTGCCAGCAGCTTAAAGTGGCCAGGGAGGGAGTACGAGCAGTACTTC. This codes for CASSLKWPGREYEQYF.

The CDR3 nucleotides read TGTGCCAGCTCACCGCAGGGATCCGGGGAGCTGTTTTTT. The encoded protein is CASSPQGSGELFF. The chain uses TRBV18 and TRBJ2-2; possible D gene TRBD1, 5 bases. The CDR3 has 13 residues. V lost 3 bases and J 6 bases, leaving 8 bases between the germline ends. CDR1 and CDR2 from the germline V gene are KGHSH and LQKENI.